This passage covers 27 T cell receptor beta chains from one sample sequenced in a study of cytomegalovirus exposure and HLA in healthy donors. Vbeta (60) and Jbeta (13) primers were used in the PCR. Sequenced by immunoSEQ multiplex PCR; TCRdb stores in-frame clones only, minus some. The sample records about 110,000 clones, nearly 75% being singletons. The sequenced material came from PBMCs. The receptors derive from a man under 40 in good health and CMV-seropositive.

The V and J genes are TRBV6-5 and TRBJ2-5; 10 nucleotides match TRBD2. Germline V gives CDR1 MNHEY, CDR2 SVGAGI. The CDR3 totals 14 residues. J was trimmed by 5 bases and V by 7 bases; bases with no gene match: 7. The CDR3, as DNA: TGTGCCAGCAATAGACTAGCGGGCGTGGAGACCCAGTACTTC. Translated, it gives CASNRLAGVETQYF.

The chain is built from TRBV11-1 and TRBJ2-1; D is unresolved. CDR1 and CDR2 from the germline V gene are SGHAT and FQDESV (reference sequence). The CDR3 has 17 amino acids. V lost 1 base and J 3 bases, leaving 16 bases between the germline ends. For the CDR3, the DNA is TGTGCCAGCAGCTTAGTACGTTCCCCCGGTCGCTACAATGAGCAGTTCTTC. It yields the protein CASSLVRSPGRYNEQFF.

This clone has just one count. The gene calls are TRBV4-1 and TRBJ1-2; TRBD1 aligns across 8 bases. The CDR3 covers 16 residues. CDR1 MGHRA and CDR2 YSYEKL come from the germline V gene. V was pared by 6 bases and J by 7 bases, with 16 bases of the junction left unmatched. The CDR3 bases are TGCGCCAGCAGTTGGGACAGGAGAGGAAGAATTCCTGGCTACACCTTC. This translates into CASSWDRRGRIPGYTF.

The V call is TRBV9, the J call TRBJ2-7, with 16 bases that match TRBD2. Unmatched junction bases numbered 14, after V lost 4 bases and J lost 4 bases. CDR1 is SGDLS and CDR2 is YYNGEE in the germline V gene. The CDR3 is made up of 19 amino acids. In DNA, the CDR3 is TGTGCCAGCAGCCCACACTCCGGGACTAGCGGGGGGGCAGTTTACGAGCAGTACTTC. Protein: CASSPHSGTSGGAVYEQYF.

V and J are TRBV10-2 and TRBJ2-7; a weak D match, TRBD2 (5 bases). V gave up 2 bases and J gave up 2 bases, with 10 bases separating them. The CDR3 runs 14 residues. Germline CDR1 is WSHSY and CDR2 is SAAADI. CDR3 loop: CASSEGSDAYEQYF. CDR3 nucleotide sequence: TGCGCCAGCAGTGAGGGGAGTGATGCCTACGAGCAGTACTTC.

The chain uses TRBV11-2 and TRBJ2-7; 9 bases line up with TRBD2. The CDR3 is made up of 19 amino acids. J lost 3 bases, V lost 1 base, and 16 bases had no gene match. Germline V gene lookup returns CDR1 SGHAT and CDR2 FQNNGV. The CDR3 DNA is TGTGCCAGCAGCTTAGCTAGCCTCGCTAGCGGGGTAATTATCTACGAGCAGTACTTC. Its translation is CASSLASLASGVIIYEQYF.

This rearrangement joins TRBV5-1 to TRBJ1-2; 8 positions match TRBD1. V shed 0 bases and J 0 bases; nucleotides not matched to a gene: 4. The CDR3 sequence is 16 residues long. CDR1 SGHRS and CDR2 YFSETQ come from the germline V gene. CDR3 DNA sequence: TGCGCCAGCAGCTTGGAGGCAGGGGGCACTAACTATGGCTACACCTTC. Amino acid sequence: CASSLEAGGTNYGYTF.

This clone has a single count. This chain joins TRBV9 and TRBJ2-3, with D possibly TRBD1 on 6 matching bases. This CDR3 is built from 16 residues. Trimming shortened V by 4 bases and J by 0 bases, and 15 bases separated the two germline ends. Germline CDR1 and CDR2: SGDLS and YYNGEE. CDR3 in amino acids: CASSPLGAGSTDTQYF. The CDR3 DNA reads TGTGCCAGCAGCCCCCTGGGGGCAGGCAGCACAGATACGCAGTATTTT. Together with reference TRBV9 and TRBJ2-3, the CDR3 gives the full variable domain: DSGVTQTPKHLITATGQRVTLRCSPRSGDLSVYWYQQSLDQGLQFLIQYYNGEERAKGNILERFSAQQFPDLHSELNLSSLELGDSALYFCASSPLGAGSTDTQYFGPGTRLTVL.

The rearrangement joins TRBV27 to TRBJ1-5; maybe TRBD1 (5 bases). Germline V lookup: CDR1 MNHEY, CDR2 SMNVEV (reference sequence). This CDR3 has 15 residues. V shed 8 bases and J shed 4 bases, with 18 bases lying between them. This CDR3 is CASREAGRGNQPQHF. The CDR3 coding sequence is TGTGCCAGCCGTGAGGCAGGGCGGGGGAATCAGCCCCAGCATTTT.

This clone showed up just a few times. The rearrangement uses TRBV11-2 and TRBJ1-1; no reliable D call. V was trimmed by 4 bases and J by 4 bases, leaving 7 bases between them. The CDR3 is 12 residues long. CDR1 is SGHAT and CDR2 is FQNNGV in the germline V gene. CDR3: CASSSSVTEAFF. Here the CDR3 DNA reads TGTGCCAGCAGCTCCTCAGTCACTGAAGCTTTCTTT.

On this clone: Mismatch with germline at one junction end may stem from a read error. The rearrangement links TRBV5-6 to TRBJ2-7, with 9 positions matching TRBD1. This CDR3 region has 14 residues. Germline lookup yields CDR1 SGHDT and CDR2 YYEEEE. The CDR3 DNA reads TGTGCCAGCAGCTTGGAACAGGGGGCCTACGGGCAGTACTTC. Encoded protein: CASSLEQGAYGQYF.

V usage is TRBV6-5 and J usage is TRBJ1-1; no firm D call. Germline CDR1 reads MNHEY; CDR2 reads SVGAGI. V was cut by 2 bases and J by 4 bases, with 14 bases left in between. This CDR3 region has 15 residues. The CDR3 region is CASSYVGTVGTEAFF. CDR3 nucleotides: TGTGCCAGCAGTTACGTGGGCACGGTCGGCACTGAAGCTTTCTTT.

The chain employs TRBV28 and TRBJ2-1, with a weak D call TRBD2 (5 bases). CDR1 MDHEN and CDR2 SYDVKM come from the germline V gene. CDR3 length: 17 amino acids. V was clipped by 6 bases and J by 2 bases, with 20 bases between them. DNA of the CDR3: TGTGCCAGCAGCCCGACCGGACGGGGAAGAGCCTACAATGAGCAGTTCTTC. As protein: CASSPTGRGRAYNEQFF.

The chain uses TRBV10-3 and TRBJ1-4; D is perhaps TRBD1 (6 bases). V lost 6 bases and J 4 bases, leaving 9 bases between the germline ends. The CDR3 covers 13 residues. Germline lookup yields CDR1 ENHRY and CDR2 SYGVKD. The CDR3 here is CAIRDSLNEKLFF. The CDR3 DNA sequence: TGTGCCATCAGGGACAGCCTTAATGAAAAACTGTTTTTT.

The rearrangement links TRBV6-1 to TRBJ2-3; possible D gene TRBD2, 6 bases. The CDR3 contains 15 residues. V was cut by 3 bases and J by 3 bases, with 13 bases left in between. Germline CDR1 reads MNHNS; CDR2 reads SASEGT. The CDR3 region is CASSEVEGRTDTQYF. The DNA of the CDR3 is TGTGCCAGCAGTGAGGTGGAGGGGAGGACAGATACGCAGTATTTT.

V is TRBV19 and J is TRBJ1-5; 9 bases are shared with TRBD1. The CDR3 is made up of 16 amino acids. From germline, CDR1 is LNHDA and CDR2 SQIVND (reference sequence). V gave up 3 bases and J gave up 5 bases; unmatched junction bases: 8. This CDR3 is CASSMSLRTGDQPQHF. DNA for the CDR3: TGTGCCAGTAGTATGAGCCTTAGGACAGGGGATCAGCCCCAGCATTTT.

This clone is medium-sized in the sample. This chain links TRBV5-6 with TRBJ2-7; D gene unclear. The CDR3 length is 12 residues. The V gene lost 1 base and the J gene lost 4 bases, with 6 bases spanning the gap. CDR1 is SGHDT, CDR2 YYEEEE, per germline. In DNA form, the CDR3 reads TGTGCCAGCAGCTTGTCGCGTTACGAGCAGTACTTC. Translation: CASSLSRYEQYF.

V is TRBV15 and J is TRBJ1-3; D is undetermined. There are 15 residues in the CDR3. Germline CDR1 is LNHNV and CDR2 is YYDKDF (reference sequence). With 2 bases removed from V and 4 bases from J, the gap between germline ends came to 12 bases. CDR3 in amino acids: CATSRSKGGGNTIYF. CDR3 in DNA: TGTGCCACCAGCAGATCAAAGGGAGGAGGAAACACCATATATTTT.

V usage is TRBV11-2 and J usage is TRBJ2-5; weak D call: TRBD2 (7 bases). V was clipped by 4 bases and J by 5 bases, with 17 bases between them. The germline V gene encodes CDR1 SGHAT and CDR2 FQNNGV. The CDR3 runs 15 residues. The CDR3 DNA reads as TGTGCCAGCAGCTCTGCTGGTGGGGGGGCCGAGACCCAGTACTTC. Its translation is CASSSAGGGAETQYF.

This rearrangement joins TRBV6-4 to TRBJ2-1; 11 nucleotides line up with TRBD2. With 4 bases clipped from V and 4 bases from J, the junction kept 6 bases outside the gene matches. CDR1 and CDR2 (germline): MRHNA, SNTAGT. This CDR3 has 16 amino acids. The CDR3: CASSVVSGGAYNEQFF. CDR3 DNA sequence: TGTGCCAGCAGTGTGGTTAGCGGGGGGGCGTACAATGAGCAGTTCTTC.

CDR3 bases: TGTGCCTGGAGTGTAGAGGGGGCAGGTAATCAGCCCCAGCATTTT. It codes for CAWSVEGAGNQPQHF. The chain joins TRBV30 to TRBJ1-5, with 7 bases matching TRBD1. J lost 4 bases, V lost 0 bases, and 6 bases had no gene match. The germline gives CDR1 GTSNPN, CDR2 SVGIG (reference sequence). The CDR3 spans 15 residues.

This sequence joins TRBV19 and TRBJ2-3, with 10 positions matching TRBD2. CDR1 is LNHDA, CDR2 SQIVND, per germline (reference sequence). This CDR3 comprises 17 residues. Germline trimming cut 6 bases from V and 3 bases from J; bases unmatched to any gene: 12. The CDR3 protein is CASSLRPGLASTDTQYF. In nucleotides, the CDR3 is TGTGCCAGTAGCCTTCGACCGGGACTAGCGAGTACAGATACGCAGTATTTT.

V usage is TRBV6-5 and J usage is TRBJ2-2; TRBD1 matches 8 bases. The length of the CDR3 is 16 residues. In germline, CDR1 is MNHEY, CDR2 SVGAGI. V was pared by 0 bases and J by 3 bases, with 3 bases of the junction left unmatched. The CDR3 region has the DNA TGTGCCAGCAGTTACTCGGGACAGGCAGACACCGGGGAGCTGTTTTTT. Translation: CASSYSGQADTGELFF.

V is TRBV10-2 and J is TRBJ2-1; tentative D call: TRBD2 (7 bases). V was clipped by 6 bases and J by 2 bases, with 14 bases between them. CDR1 WSHSY and CDR2 SAAADI come from the germline V gene. CDR3 length equals 15 residues. The CDR3 bases are TGCGCCAGCAGGGGGCGAGGGGGGGCCTACAATGAGCAGTTCTTC. Its translation is CASRGRGGAYNEQFF.

V is TRBV7-2 and J is TRBJ2-5; 8 bases agree with TRBD1. Losses at the gene ends were 1 base for V and 5 bases for J; bases not matched to a gene: 6. The germline V gene has CDR1 SGHTA and CDR2 FQGNSA. The CDR3 is 15 residues long. The CDR3 DNA follows: TGTGCCAGCAGCTTAGTGGACAGGGTTGGGGAGACCCAGTACTTC. This gives the protein CASSLVDRVGETQYF. The full variable domain, with the rest looked up from reference TRBV7-2 and TRBJ2-5, is GAGVSQSPSNKVTEKGKDVELRCDPISGHTALYWYRQSLGQGLEFLIYFQGNSAPDKSGLPSDRFSAERTGGSVSTLTIQRTQQEDSAVYLCASSLVDRVGETQYFGPGTRLLVL.

The V gene is TRBV4-3, the J gene TRBJ1-2; TRBD1 agrees at 7 bases. The germline V gene has CDR1 LGHNA and CDR2 YSLEER. J was trimmed by 3 bases and V by 3 bases; bases with no gene match: 7. This CDR3 is built from 15 residues. CDR3 loop: CASSHQTQGDYGYTF. DNA of the CDR3: TGCGCCAGCAGCCACCAGACGCAGGGGGACTATGGCTACACCTTC.

This clone was observed a handful of times. The rearrangement links TRBV4-1 to TRBJ1-5; D remains unclear. This CDR3 is built from 13 residues. Trimming shortened V by 1 base and J by 9 bases, and 10 bases separated the two germline ends. Per germline, CDR1 MGHRA and CDR2 YSYEKL. DNA for the CDR3: TGCGCCAGCAGCCAAGTCGGTTCAGGGCCCCAGCATTTT. Amino acids: CASSQVGSGPQHF.